One and the same sample provided the 9 T cell receptor beta chains below, sequenced in a study of blood T cell repertoires in COVID-19 (TCRdb year 2020). Library construction relied on the immunoSEQ multiplex PCR assay. As stored in TCRdb, this immuneACCESS dataset retains in-frame rearrangements with V and J assigned. A fraction of the clones does not appear; measured against another copy, unresolved V genes explain less than half of the discrepancy, and the remainder lacks a known reason. The sample includes over 65,000 clones, with around 82% observed a single time. The top ten clonotypes cover roughly 15% of the sample. Material for sequencing was peripheral blood. These receptors were collected from an older man with active COVID-19.

The chain recombines TRBV15 with TRBJ2-1; the D gene is possibly TRBD2 (6 bases). Germline V lookup: CDR1 LNHNV, CDR2 YYDKDF (reference sequence). V gave up 0 bases and J gave up 9 bases, with 12 bases separating them. This CDR3 has 14 residues. CDR3 sequence reads: CATSRDLGGGEQFF. DNA of the CDR3: TGTGCCACCAGCAGAGATCTCGGGGGAGGTGAGCAGTTCTTC.

The chain recombines TRBV11-3 with TRBJ2-7, with TRBD1 matching 7 bases. V trimming: 8 bases; J trimming: 2 bases; junction bases outside the gene matches: 3. The CDR3 contains 12 residues. Germline CDR1 SGHNT, CDR2 YENEEA. The CDR3 is CASGQETYEQYF. In nucleotides, the CDR3 is TGTGCCAGCGGACAGGAGACCTACGAGCAGTACTTC.

The chain carries TRBV24-1 and TRBJ2-3; TRBD2 matches 13 bases. Germline CDR1 is KGHDR and CDR2 is SFDVKD. This CDR3 comprises 18 residues. V gave up 4 bases and J gave up 0 bases; unmatched junction bases: 6. The CDR3 DNA is TGTGCCACCAGTGAGTCCACTAGCGGGAGGGCTAGCACAGATACGCAGTATTTT. It is translated as CATSESTSGRASTDTQYF.

The V call is TRBV28, the J call TRBJ2-7, with 8 bases matching TRBD2. This CDR3 has 15 residues. Losses at the gene ends were 6 bases for V and 3 bases for J; bases not matched to a gene: 10. Germline lookup yields CDR1 MDHEN and CDR2 SYDVKM. Here the CDR3 DNA reads TGTGCCAGCAGACCGGGACTAGTGGGGAACTACGAGCAGTACTTC. It translates to CASRPGLVGNYEQYF.

V is TRBV7-9 and J is TRBJ2-2, with 8 bases that match TRBD2. V trimming: 5 bases; J trimming: 7 bases; junction bases outside the gene matches: 15. CDR1 and CDR2 from the germline V gene are SEHNR and FQNEAQ (reference sequence). The CDR3 runs 17 residues. DNA of the CDR3: TGTGCCAGCAGCCTTATTAGCGGGATAAGCGGTAGCGGGGAGCTGTTTTTT. The encoded protein is CASSLISGISGSGELFF.

The chain uses TRBV18 and TRBJ1-1; weak D call: TRBD1 (5 bases). The V end lost 3 bases, the J end lost 4 bases, and 12 bases lay between the germline ends. CDR1 and CDR2 from the germline V gene are KGHSH and LQKENI. This CDR3 region has 14 residues. In nucleotides, the CDR3 is TGTGCCAGCTCACCTCAAGGGGAGGCCACTGAAGCTTTCTTT. Encoded protein: CASSPQGEATEAFF.

J is TRBJ2-3 and V is TRBV2; 10 nucleotides line up with TRBD2. The CDR3 is 15 residues long. J lost 5 bases, V lost 7 bases, and 9 bases had no gene match. Germline V gene lookup returns CDR1 SNHLY and CDR2 FYNNEI. The CDR3 is CASKFLAGVLDTQYF. CDR3 sequence (DNA): TGTGCCAGCAAATTCCTAGCGGGAGTGTTAGATACGCAGTATTTT.

The V and J genes are TRBV7-3 and TRBJ1-1; 11 nucleotides line up with TRBD1. The ends lost 4 bases at V and 6 bases at J; junction bases unmatched: 4. Germline V gene sequence: CDR1 SGHTA, CDR2 FQGTGA. The CDR3 loop spans 14 amino acids. CDR3 nucleotide sequence: TGTGCCAGCAGCTCCGGGACAGGGGGTTCTGAAGCTTTCTTT. It translates to CASSSGTGGSEAFF.

This clone was counted only a few times. The rearrangement joins TRBV6-1 to TRBJ1-2; 9 nucleotides agree with TRBD1. This CDR3 is built from 15 residues. Germline V lookup: CDR1 MNHNS, CDR2 SASEGT. With V trimmed by 0 bases and J by 7 bases, 6 bases remained unmatched. Here the CDR3 DNA reads TGTGCCAGCAGTGAAGCGATACAGGGGGCCGGTGGCTACACCTTC. Amino acids: CASSEAIQGAGGYTF.